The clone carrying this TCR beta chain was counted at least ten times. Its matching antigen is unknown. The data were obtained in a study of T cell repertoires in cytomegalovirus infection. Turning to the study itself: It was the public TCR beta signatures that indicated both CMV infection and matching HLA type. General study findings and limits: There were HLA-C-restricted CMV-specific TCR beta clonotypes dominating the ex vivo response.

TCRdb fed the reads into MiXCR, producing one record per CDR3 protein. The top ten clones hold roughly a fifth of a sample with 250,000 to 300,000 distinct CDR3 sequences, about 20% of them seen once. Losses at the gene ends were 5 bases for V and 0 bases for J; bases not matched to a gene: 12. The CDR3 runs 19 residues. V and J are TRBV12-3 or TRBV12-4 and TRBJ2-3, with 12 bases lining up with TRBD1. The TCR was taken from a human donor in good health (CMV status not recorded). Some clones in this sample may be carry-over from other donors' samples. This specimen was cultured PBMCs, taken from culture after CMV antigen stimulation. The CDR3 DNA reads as TGTGCCAGCAGTCCCGGGACAGGGGGCCCGACGGCTAGCACAGATACGCAGTATTTT. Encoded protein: CASSPGTGGPTASTDTQYF.